The TCR beta chain described here comes from a study of post-analysis software for immune sequencing data. TCR beta cDNA libraries had unique molecular identifiers. It was from about 0.94 to 9.7 million T cells that about 500,000 cDNA molecules came. TCRdb used MiXCR to reprocess the PCR reads, holding one entry per CDR3 protein. The sample lists about 180,000 distinct CDR3 sequences, about 30% seen once, with 1.5% in the top ten. This clonotype was seen only a few times. Its antigen is unknown. Overall study findings and caveats: Analysis by F measure revealed that same-batch samples clustered strongly together. TRBV5-6, TRBV5-1 and TRBV20-1 belonged to a set of five TRBV segments that were more frequent in patients than controls.

There are 11 residues in the CDR3. Germline CDR1 and CDR2: SNHLY and FYNNEI. Trimming cost V 8 bases and J 2 bases, with 6 bases left between them. Source material: blood. V gene TRBV2 combines with J gene TRBJ1-1; D not certain. This TCR was recovered from a girl between 5 and 17 years old with multiple sclerosis. CDR3 residues: CASYVNTEAFF. CDR3 in DNA: TGTGCCAGCTACGTTAACACTGAAGCTTTCTTT.